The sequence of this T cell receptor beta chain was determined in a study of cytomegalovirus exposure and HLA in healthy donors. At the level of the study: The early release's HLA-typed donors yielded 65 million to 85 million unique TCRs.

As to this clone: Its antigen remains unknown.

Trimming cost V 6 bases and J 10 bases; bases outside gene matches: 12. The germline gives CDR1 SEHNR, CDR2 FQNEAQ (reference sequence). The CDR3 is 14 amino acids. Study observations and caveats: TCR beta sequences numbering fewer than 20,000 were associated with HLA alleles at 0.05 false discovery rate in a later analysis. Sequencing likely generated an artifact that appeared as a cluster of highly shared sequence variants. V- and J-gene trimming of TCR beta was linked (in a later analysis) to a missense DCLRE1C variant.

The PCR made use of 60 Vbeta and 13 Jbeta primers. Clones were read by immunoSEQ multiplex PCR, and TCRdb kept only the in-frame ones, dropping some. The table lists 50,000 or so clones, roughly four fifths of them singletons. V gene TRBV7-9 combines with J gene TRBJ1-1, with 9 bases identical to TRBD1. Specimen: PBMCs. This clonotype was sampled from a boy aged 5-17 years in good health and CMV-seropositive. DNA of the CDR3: TGTGCCAGCAGGGCCGGGACAGGGAGAGTAGGAGCTTTCTTT. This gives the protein CASRAGTGRVGAFF. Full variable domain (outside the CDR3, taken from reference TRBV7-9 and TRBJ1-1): DTGVSQNPRHKITKRGQNVTFRCDPISEHNRLYWYRQTLGQGPEFLTYFQNEAQLEKSRLLSDRFSAERPKGSFSTLEIQRTEQGDSAMYLCASRAGTGRVGAFFGQGTRLTVV.